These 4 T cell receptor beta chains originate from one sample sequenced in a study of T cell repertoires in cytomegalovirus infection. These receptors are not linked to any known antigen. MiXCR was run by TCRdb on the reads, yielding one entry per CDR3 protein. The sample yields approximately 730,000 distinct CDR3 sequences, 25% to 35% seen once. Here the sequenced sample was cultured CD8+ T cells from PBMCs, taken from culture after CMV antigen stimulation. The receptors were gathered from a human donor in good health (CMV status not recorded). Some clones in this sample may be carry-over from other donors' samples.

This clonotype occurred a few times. The CDR3 is CASSSGQGKNYEQYF. CDR3 sequence (DNA): TGTGCCAGCAGCTCCGGACAGGGGAAAAATTACGAGCAGTACTTC. This sequence joins TRBV7-9 and TRBJ2-7; 9 bases agree with TRBD1. The CDR3 sequence is 15 residues long. Germline lookup yields CDR1 SEHNR and CDR2 FQNEAQ (reference sequence). The V gene end was trimmed by 4 bases and the J gene end by 4 bases; junction bases not matched to a gene: 8.

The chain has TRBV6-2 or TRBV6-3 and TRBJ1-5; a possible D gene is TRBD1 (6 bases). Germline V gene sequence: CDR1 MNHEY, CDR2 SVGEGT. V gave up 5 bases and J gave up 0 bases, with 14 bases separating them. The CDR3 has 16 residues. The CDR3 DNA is TGTGCCAGCAGTGCCGGGACACAGAATAGCAATCAGCCCCAGCATTTT. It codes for CASSAGTQNSNQPQHF.

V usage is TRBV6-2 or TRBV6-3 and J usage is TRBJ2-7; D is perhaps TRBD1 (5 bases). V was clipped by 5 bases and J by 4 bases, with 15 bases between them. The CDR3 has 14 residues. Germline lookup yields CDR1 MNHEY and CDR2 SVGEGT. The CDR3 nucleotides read TGTGCCAGCAGTAGCCCCAGGGATCTTTACGAGCAGTACGTC. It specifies CASSSPRDLYEQYV.

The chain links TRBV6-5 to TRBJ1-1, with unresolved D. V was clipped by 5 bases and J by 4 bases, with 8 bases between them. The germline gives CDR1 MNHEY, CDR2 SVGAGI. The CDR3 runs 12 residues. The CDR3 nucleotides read TGTGCCAGCAGTCCTTCCTTCACTGAAGCTTTCTTT. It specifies CASSPSFTEAFF.